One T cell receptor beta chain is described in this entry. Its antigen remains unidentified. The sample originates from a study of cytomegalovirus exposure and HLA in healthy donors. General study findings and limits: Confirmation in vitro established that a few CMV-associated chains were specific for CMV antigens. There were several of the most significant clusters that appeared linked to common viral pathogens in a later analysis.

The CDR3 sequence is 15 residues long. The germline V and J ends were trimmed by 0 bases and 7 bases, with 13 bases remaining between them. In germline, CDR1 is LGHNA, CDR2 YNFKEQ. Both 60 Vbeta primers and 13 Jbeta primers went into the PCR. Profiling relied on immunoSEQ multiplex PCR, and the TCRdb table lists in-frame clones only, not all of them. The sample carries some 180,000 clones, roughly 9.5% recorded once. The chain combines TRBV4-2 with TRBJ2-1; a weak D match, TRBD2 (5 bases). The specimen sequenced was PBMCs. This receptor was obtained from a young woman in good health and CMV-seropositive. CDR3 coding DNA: TGTGCCAGCAGCCAAGAAGCGGCGGCGCGGAATGAGCAGTTCTTC. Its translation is CASSQEAAARNEQFF.